The 15 T cell receptor beta chains given below trace back to one sample, sequenced in a study of blood T cell repertoires in COVID-19. Some clones are missing from TCRdb's copy, which holds only in-frame ones; the method was immunoSEQ multiplex PCR. Of about 250,000 clones in the sample, 87% were seen once. Source material: peripheral blood. These TCRs come from a man between 18 and 29 years old with active or convalescent COVID-19.

The V call is TRBV20-1, the J call TRBJ1-1, with D hard to call. Germline lookup yields CDR1 DFQATT and CDR2 SNEGSKA (reference sequence). CDR3 length: 11 amino acids. The CDR3 DNA sequence: TGCAGCGCGGACTTAAACACTGAAGCTTTCTTT. Translating gives CSADLNTEAFF.

The V and J genes are TRBV7-9 and TRBJ2-1, with 9 bases aligning to TRBD1. This CDR3 is 14 amino acids long. CDR1 SEHNR and CDR2 FQNEAQ come from the germline V gene (reference sequence). Trimming removed 5 bases from V and 4 bases from J; junction bases left unmatched: 3. CDR3 amino acids: CASSRGTGYNEQFF. CDR3 in DNA: TGTGCCAGCAGCCGCGGGACAGGGTACAATGAGCAGTTCTTC.

In DNA, the CDR3 is TGTGCCAGCAGTGACAGGGGGCGTTCAGGCTACACCTTC. Protein sequence: CASSDRGRSGYTF. The chain links TRBV6-1 to TRBJ1-2, with 8 nucleotides matching TRBD1. V dropped 3 bases and J dropped 8; count of bases not matched to a gene: 5. The CDR3 runs 13 residues. The germline V gene encodes CDR1 MNHNS and CDR2 SASEGT.

The chain uses TRBV10-3 and TRBJ1-5; TRBD1 agrees at 10 bases. This CDR3 comprises 13 residues. Trimming cost V 10 bases and J 2 bases; bases outside gene matches: 2. Germline V gene lookup returns CDR1 ENHRY and CDR2 SYGVKD. This CDR3 reads CASGQGGNQPQHF. The CDR3 DNA reads TGTGCCAGCGGACAGGGGGGCAATCAGCCCCAGCATTTT.

The V call is TRBV15, the J call TRBJ2-1, with 11 bases matching TRBD2. Germline V gives CDR1 LNHNV, CDR2 YYDKDF (reference sequence). This CDR3 is 19 amino acids long. After removal of 0 bases from V and 3 bases from J, the junction contained 10 bases not matched to a gene. This CDR3 reads CATSRDRGTSGFFYNEQFF. The CDR3 DNA is TGTGCCACCAGCAGAGATCGGGGGACTAGCGGCTTTTTCTACAATGAGCAGTTCTTC.

The rearrangement joins TRBV9 to TRBJ2-3; the D is unclear. Trimming removed 4 bases at V and 0 bases at J, with 6 bases between. This CDR3 region has 13 residues. Germline V lookup: CDR1 SGDLS, CDR2 YYNGEE. CDR3 nucleotide sequence: TGTGCCAGCAGCCTTCTTAGCACAGATACGCAGTATTTT. It codes for CASSLLSTDTQYF.

The chain uses TRBV28 and TRBJ1-2, with D possibly being TRBD1 (5 bases). Germline-derived CDR1 and CDR2 are MDHEN and SYDVKM. Trimming took 10 bases from V and 4 from J, leaving 16 bases between them. CDR3 size: 13 residues. The CDR3 region is CAIQQVGGYGYTF. CDR3 nucleotide sequence: TGTGCCATCCAACAGGTCGGGGGCTATGGCTACACCTTC.

CDR3 in DNA: TGCGCCAGCAGCCAAGAGTTAGAGGGCCCCACTGAAGCTTTCTTT. Protein sequence: CASSQELEGPTEAFF. The rearrangement joins TRBV4-1 to TRBJ1-1; D is uncertain. V lost 0 bases and J 4 bases, leaving 12 bases between the germline ends. The germline V gene has CDR1 MGHRA and CDR2 YSYEKL. The CDR3 consists of 15 residues.

The V and J genes are TRBV28 and TRBJ2-2; 7 nucleotides align to TRBD1. Germline assignment: CDR1 MDHEN and CDR2 SYDVKM. The length of the CDR3 is 14 residues. Germline trimming cut 4 bases from V and 7 bases from J; bases unmatched to any gene: 6. CDR3 bases: TGTGCCAGCAGTTCCCAACAGGGGTACGGGGAGCTGTTTTTT. Residues: CASSSQQGYGELFF.

This rearrangement joins TRBV27 to TRBJ2-5; tentative D call: TRBD2 (6 bases). Trimming took 0 bases from V and 9 from J, leaving 14 bases between them. Germline loops: CDR1 MNHEY, CDR2 SMNVEV (reference sequence). The CDR3 length is 14 residues. The CDR3 DNA follows: TGTGCCAGCAGTTTATCGGCCGGACTACAGGCCCAGTACTTC. This sequence encodes CASSLSAGLQAQYF.

J is TRBJ2-1 and V is TRBV7-2; 7 nucleotides agree with TRBD1. CDR3 length: 15 residues. Germline CDR1 SGHTA, CDR2 FQGNSA. The trim removed 4 bases at V and 3 bases at J, leaving 6 bases unmatched. The CDR3: CASSSDRAVYNEQFF. The DNA for the CDR3 is TGTGCCAGCAGCTCCGACAGGGCGGTCTACAATGAGCAGTTCTTC.

V is TRBV6-2 or TRBV6-3 and J is TRBJ2-7, with a tentative D call TRBD1 (6 bases). Germline values: CDR1 MNHEY, CDR2 SVGEGT. The CDR3 has 14 amino acids. V was clipped by 6 bases and J by 4 bases, with 16 bases between them. The CDR3 is CASSPLGHGYEQYF. The CDR3 DNA follows: TGTGCCAGCAGCCCCCTGGGACATGGGTACGAGCAGTACTTC.

This clone came up once. This chain links TRBV27 with TRBJ2-1, with 10 bases aligning to TRBD2. In germline, CDR1 is MNHEY, CDR2 SMNVEV (reference sequence). With 3 bases clipped from V and 7 bases from J, the junction kept 15 bases outside the gene matches. CDR3 length equals 18 residues. CDR3 nucleotide sequence: TGTGCCAGCAGTTTTTGGGGGGCAGCGGGAGGGCTGATAAATGAGCAGTTCTTC. Protein: CASSFWGAAGGLINEQFF.

This clone was detected a few times. Relative to the germline gene, one junction end is altered; a read error may explain this. The chain carries TRBV5-6 and TRBJ1-2; a possible D gene is TRBD1 (5 bases). The germline CDR1 and CDR2 sequences are SGHDT and YYEEEE. CDR3 size: 14 residues. The CDR3 reads CASSRRQGNSGYTF. The CDR3 bases are TGTGCCAGCAGCCGCCGCCAGGGTAACTCTGGCTACACCTTC.

The J gene is TRBJ1-1, the V gene TRBV3-1 (or the pseudogene TRBV3-2); D is ambiguous. The CDR3 loop spans 16 amino acids. V was clipped by 4 bases and J by 10 bases, with 25 bases between them. The V gene's germline CDR1 is LGHDT and CDR2 YNNKEL (reference sequence). The CDR3 nucleotides read TGTGCCAGCAGCCGGCCTGGTCTCGCGGGCTCCTCGGGAGCTTTCTTT. Residues: CASSRPGLAGSSGAFF.